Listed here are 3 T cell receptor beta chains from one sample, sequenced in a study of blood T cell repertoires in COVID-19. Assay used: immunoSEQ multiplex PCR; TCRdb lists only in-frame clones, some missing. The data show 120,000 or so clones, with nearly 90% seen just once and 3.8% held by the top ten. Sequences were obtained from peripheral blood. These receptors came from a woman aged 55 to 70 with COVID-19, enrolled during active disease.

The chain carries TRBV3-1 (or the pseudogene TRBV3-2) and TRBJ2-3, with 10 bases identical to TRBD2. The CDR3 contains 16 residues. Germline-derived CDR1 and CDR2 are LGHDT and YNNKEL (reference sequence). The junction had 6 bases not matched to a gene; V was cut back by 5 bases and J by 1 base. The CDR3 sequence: CASSESSGGGTDTQYF. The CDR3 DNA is TGTGCCAGCAGCGAGTCCAGCGGGGGGGGCACAGATACGCAGTATTTT.

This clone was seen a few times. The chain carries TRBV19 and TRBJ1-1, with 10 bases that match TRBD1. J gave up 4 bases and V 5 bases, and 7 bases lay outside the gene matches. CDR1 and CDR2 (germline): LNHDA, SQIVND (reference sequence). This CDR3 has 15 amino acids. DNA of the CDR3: TGTGCCAGTAGTCCCTGGGACAGGGGTGGCACTGAAGCTTTCTTT. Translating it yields CASSPWDRGGTEAFF. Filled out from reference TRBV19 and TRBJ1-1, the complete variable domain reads DGGITQSPKYLFRKEGQNVTLSCEQNLNHDAMYWYRQDPGQGLRLIYYSQIVNDFQKGDIAEGYSVSREKKESFPLTVTSAQKNPTAFYLCASSPWDRGGTEAFFGQGTRLTVV.

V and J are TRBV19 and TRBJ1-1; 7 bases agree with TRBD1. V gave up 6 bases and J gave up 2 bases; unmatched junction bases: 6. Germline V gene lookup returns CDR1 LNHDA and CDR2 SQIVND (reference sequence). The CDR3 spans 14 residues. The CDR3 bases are TGTGCCAGTAGGGAGACAGGGTTAAACACTGAAGCTTTCTTT. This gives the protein CASRETGLNTEAFF.